This T cell receptor (beta chain) was identified during a study of blood T cells in healthy people across ages. Notes on the study in general: Relative to aged donors, long-lived donors carried more naive CD4+ cells and displayed higher diversity.

In the case of this clonotype: Its antigen is as yet unknown. This CDR3 is missing its conserved last phenylalanine or tryptophan, likely due to a read error.

A minimum of 5 micrograms of total RNA was extracted per sample. A J-beta primer mix and a sample-barcoded 5' primer were used in a second PCR of roughly 6 to 12 cycles. One entry per CDR3 protein results from TCRdb running MiXCR on the 5' RACE reads. The top ten clones hold approximately 4% of a sample with a few hundred thousand distinct CDR3 sequences, about 26% of them seen once. The V and J ends lost 2 bases and 5 bases respectively, with 14 bases between them. Germline assignment: CDR1 SGHDT and CDR2 YYEEEE. CDR3 size: 15 residues. These data are also associated with another study on T cells of mothers and their children. That study adds: Study donors consisted of a few healthy Caucasian mothers and their six children.

The receptor was derived from a boy aged 2-9 years in good health. The specimen was blood. The V gene is TRBV5-6, the J gene TRBJ2-1; no definite D call. This CDR3 reads CASSFPRATDNEQFS. The CDR3 DNA reads TGTGCCAGCAGCTTTCCTAGGGCTACCGACAATGAGCAGTTCTCC.